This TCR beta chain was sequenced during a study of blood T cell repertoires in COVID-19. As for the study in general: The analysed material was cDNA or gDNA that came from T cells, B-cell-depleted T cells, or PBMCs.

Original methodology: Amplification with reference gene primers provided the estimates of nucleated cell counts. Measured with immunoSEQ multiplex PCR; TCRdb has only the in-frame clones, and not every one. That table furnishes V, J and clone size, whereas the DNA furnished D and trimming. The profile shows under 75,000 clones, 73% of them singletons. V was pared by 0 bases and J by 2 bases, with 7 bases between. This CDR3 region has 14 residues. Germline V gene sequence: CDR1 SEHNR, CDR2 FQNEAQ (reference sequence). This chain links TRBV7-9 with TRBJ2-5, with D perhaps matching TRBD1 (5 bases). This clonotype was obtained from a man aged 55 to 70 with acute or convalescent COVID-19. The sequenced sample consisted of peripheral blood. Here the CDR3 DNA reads TGTGCCAGCAGCTTAGCAGGGGCACAAGAGACCCAGTACTTC. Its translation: CASSLAGAQETQYF.